Presented here are 21 T cell receptor beta chains from one specimen sequenced in a study of T cell repertoires in cytomegalovirus infection. TCRdb fed the reads into MiXCR, producing one record per CDR3 protein. The sample yields 500,000 or so distinct CDR3 sequences, about 17% seen once. The sequencing input was CD8+ T cells from PBMCs. All receptors derive from a human donor in good health (CMV status not recorded). Some clones in this sample may be carry-over from other donors' samples.

The sample holds many counts of this clonotype. The CDR3 reads CASSLFRTGTGREKLFF. CDR3 DNA: TGTGCCAGCAGCTTATTCCGGACCGGGACAGGGAGGGAAAAACTGTTTTTT. This chain joins TRBV11-2 and TRBJ1-4; 9 bases map to TRBD1. The CDR3 consists of 17 residues. Trimming removed 2 bases from V and 8 bases from J; junction bases left unmatched: 12. Germline CDR1 is SGHAT and CDR2 is FQNNGV.

Concerning this clonotype itself: Being one base from a much bigger clone, this may be a read error. The genes are TRBV6-8 and TRBJ1-4, with D unresolved. This CDR3 spans 15 amino acids. The germline V gene has CDR1 MNHGY and CDR2 SAAAGT. The CDR3 DNA follows: TGTGCCAGCCGTTACGGAGGTGACCTTAATGAAAAACTGTTTTTT. Protein product: CASRYGGDLNEKLFF.

The rearrangement joins TRBV6-6 to TRBJ2-2; TRBD1 or TRBD2 may be the D gene (5 bases each). The germline CDR1 and CDR2 sequences are MNHNY and SVGAGI (reference sequence). V lost 5 bases to trimming and J lost 1 base, with 8 bases between them. The CDR3 loop spans 14 amino acids. CDR3 in amino acids: CASSGTENTGELFF. CDR3 nucleotides: TGTGCCAGCAGTGGGACGGAGAACACCGGGGAGCTGTTTTTT.

This clonotype occurred many times. The rearrangement joins TRBV7-6 to TRBJ1-1, with a tentative D call TRBD1 (5 bases). Germline V lookup: CDR1 SGHVS, CDR2 FNYEAQ. This CDR3 contains 14 residues. V was shortened by 5 bases and J by 5 bases, with 15 bases between the two germline ends. In nucleotides, the CDR3 is TGTGCCAGCAGCCAAGGGGAGGGGAGAACTGAAGCTTTCTTT. Amino acids: CASSQGEGRTEAFF.

This clonotype has more than one count but fewer than ten. This rearrangement joins TRBV4-2 to TRBJ2-3; no definite D call. Looked up from germline, CDR1 is LGHNA and CDR2 is YNFKEQ. The CDR3 consists of 15 residues. V lost 1 base and J 0 bases, leaving 8 bases between the germline ends. In nucleotides, the CDR3 is TGTGCCAGCAGCCAAGTCCAGACTAGCACAGATACGCAGTATTTT. It is translated as CASSQVQTSTDTQYF.

This rearrangement joins TRBV2 to TRBJ2-3, with TRBD1 matching 10 bases. The CDR3 is made up of 15 amino acids. The junction had 7 bases not matched to a gene; V was cut back by 8 bases and J by 2 bases. The germline V gene has CDR1 SNHLY and CDR2 FYNNEI. In nucleotides, the CDR3 is TGTGCCAGCCTTGACAGGGGGCCTTACACAGATACGCAGTATTTT. The encoded protein is CASLDRGPYTDTQYF.

This clonotype has more than one count but fewer than ten. One end of the junction varies from germline; a read error may be responsible. V is TRBV29-1 and J is TRBJ2-1; D possibly corresponds to TRBD2 (6 bases). The CDR3 sequence is 11 residues long. CDR1 is SQVTM, CDR2 ANQGSEA, per germline. CDR3 in DNA: TGTTGCGGGGAAGATTACAATGAGCAGTTCTTC. Translation: CCGEDYNEQFF.

This clonotype was recorded at least ten times. V and J are TRBV7-6 and TRBJ1-1, with D uncertain. Trimming shortened V by 5 bases and J by 1 base, and 8 bases separated the two germline ends. The CDR3 is made up of 13 amino acids. Germline V gives CDR1 SGHVS, CDR2 FNYEAQ. The CDR3 nucleotides are TGTGCCAGCAGCCCTTCATCGAACACTGAAGCTTTCTTT. Translation: CASSPSSNTEAFF.

V gene TRBV2 combines with J gene TRBJ2-1; TRBD2 matches 13 bases. The trim removed 6 bases at V and 3 bases at J, leaving 5 bases unmatched. The CDR3 totals 16 residues. Germline V lookup: CDR1 SNHLY, CDR2 FYNNEI. CDR3 sequence: CASRGLAGESYNEQFF. The CDR3 DNA reads as TGTGCCAGCAGAGGACTAGCGGGAGAAAGCTACAATGAGCAGTTCTTC. The complete variable domain, with remaining parts taken from reference TRBV2 and TRBJ2-1, reads EPEVTQTPSHQVTQMGQEVILRCVPISNHLYFYWYRQILGQKVEFLVSFYNNEISEKSEIFDDQFSVERPDGSNFTLKIRSTKLEDSAMYFCASRGLAGESYNEQFFGPGTRLTVL.

This chain uses TRBV4-2 with TRBJ2-2; 9 nucleotides match TRBD2. Germline CDR1 LGHNA, CDR2 YNFKEQ. The V and J ends lost 4 bases and 6 bases, in that order; junction bases with no gene match: 15. The CDR3 runs 18 residues. The CDR3 sequence is CASSLTSKAGGRAGELFF. The CDR3 region has the DNA TGTGCCAGCAGCCTGACTAGTAAAGCGGGAGGACGGGCCGGGGAGCTGTTTTTT.

At least ten counts were recorded for this clonotype. This chain connects TRBV20-1 to TRBJ1-5; TRBD1 is a possible D gene (6 bases). CDR3 length: 15 amino acids. Trimming left V 0 bases short and J 4 bases short, with 13 bases between. Germline CDR1 DFQATT, CDR2 SNEGSKA (reference sequence). The CDR3 coding sequence is TGCAGTGCTAGAGATTTGGGAACAGGGAATCAGCCCCAGCATTTT. It translates to CSARDLGTGNQPQHF.

This clonotype appeared a few times. J is TRBJ2-1 and V is TRBV6-1; 7 bases line up with TRBD1. Trimming removed 6 bases from V and 5 bases from J; junction bases left unmatched: 16. Germline CDR1 reads MNHNS; CDR2 reads SASEGT. The CDR3 consists of 17 residues. The CDR3 reads CASSYRGYGNRDNEQFF. The CDR3 DNA is TGTGCCAGCAGCTACAGGGGCTACGGGAATCGCGACAATGAGCAGTTCTTC.

This clonotype was seen many times. The CDR3 loop reads CASSWAADRGAFF. The CDR3 nucleotides are TGTGCCAGCAGCTGGGCCGCGGACCGTGGAGCTTTCTTT. J is TRBJ1-1 and V is TRBV11-1; D is ambiguous. The CDR3 sequence is 13 residues long. Trimming cost V 4 bases and J 10 bases, with 16 bases left between them. Germline V gene sequence: CDR1 SGHAT, CDR2 FQDESV (reference sequence).

This chain connects TRBV15 to TRBJ2-5, with D possibly matching TRBD1 (5 bases). The CDR3 is 14 amino acids. Germline CDR1 reads LNHNV; CDR2 reads YYDKDF (reference sequence). V was cut by 8 bases and J by 1 base, with 14 bases left in between. CDR3 protein: CATRPGSFQETQYF. As DNA, the CDR3 is TGTGCCACCCGTCCAGGGTCGTTCCAAGAGACCCAGTACTTC.

This clonotype was counted many times. The rearrangement links TRBV6-6 to TRBJ2-6; no firm D call. Looked up from germline, CDR1 is MNHNY and CDR2 is SVGAGI (reference sequence). V dropped 8 bases and J dropped 15 bases, with 14 bases sitting between them. The CDR3 extends over 11 amino acids. This CDR3 is CASYFGDSLTF. Here the CDR3 DNA reads TGTGCCAGCTACTTTGGGGATAGCCTGACTTTC.

This clonotype has more than one count but fewer than ten. The chain's CDR3 is CATSAPPGQGLLAGESADEQFF. The CDR3 DNA follows: TGTGCCACCAGTGCCCCCCCGGGACAGGGGTTGCTAGCGGGGGAGTCGGCCGATGAGCAGTTCTTC. V usage is TRBV24-1 and J usage is TRBJ2-1, with D possibly called TRBD1 or TRBD2 (10 bases each). The CDR3 loop spans 22 amino acids. The V end lost 5 bases, the J end lost 8 bases, and 39 bases lay between the germline ends. Germline V CDR1 and CDR2: KGHDR, SFDVKD.

J is TRBJ1-4 and V is TRBV29-1, with a possible D match to TRBD1 (5 bases). CDR3 length: 13 residues. Germline CDR1 reads SQVTM; CDR2 reads ANQGSEA. Deletions cut 4 bases from V and 7 bases from J, with 13 bases between. In DNA, the CDR3 is TGCAGCGTTGGTCGGGCGGGGGGTGAAAAACTGTTTTTT. It specifies CSVGRAGGEKLFF. Full variable domain (rest looked up from reference TRBV29-1 and TRBJ1-4): SAVISQKPSRDICQRGTSLTIQCQVDSQVTMMFWYRQQPGQSLTLIATANQGSEATYESGFVIDKFPISRPNLTFSTLTVSNMSPEDSSIYLCSVGRAGGEKLFFGSGTQLSVL.

At least ten counts were recorded for this clonotype. The chain combines TRBV5-8 with TRBJ1-5; D remains unclear. The germline V and J ends were trimmed by 0 bases and 0 bases, with 16 bases remaining between them. The germline V gene encodes CDR1 SGHTS and CDR2 YDEGEE. The length of the CDR3 is 18 residues. CDR3: CASSLVPGVFYSNQPQHF. The CDR3 DNA reads as TGTGCCAGCAGCTTGGTCCCAGGAGTTTTCTATAGCAATCAGCCCCAGCATTTT. The complete variable domain, with remaining parts taken from reference TRBV5-8 and TRBJ1-5, reads EAGVTQSPTHLIKTRGQQATLRCSPISGHTSVYWYQQALGLGLQFLLWYDEGEERNRGNFPPRFSGRQFPNYSSELNVNALELEDSALYLCASSLVPGVFYSNQPQHFGDGTRLSIL.

This clonotype was counted ten times or more. This sequence joins TRBV11-2 and TRBJ1-1, with a weak D call TRBD1 (6 bases). CDR1 and CDR2 (germline): SGHAT, FQNNGV. The CDR3 extends over 17 amino acids. V lost 5 bases, J lost 0 bases, and 19 bases lay in between. The CDR3 sequence is CASSPWDTQNMNTEAFF. The CDR3 DNA reads TGTGCCAGCAGCCCATGGGACACCCAAAACATGAACACTGAAGCTTTCTTT.

This clonotype was picked up many times. One end of the junction varies from germline; a read error may be responsible. J is TRBJ2-7 and V is TRBV6-1, with D maybe TRBD1 (5 bases). Germline V gives CDR1 MNHNS, CDR2 SASEGT. This CDR3 has 16 residues. CDR3 nucleotides: TGTTCCAGCAGTGACAGCGCCTCGGTATTATTCTACGAGCAGTACTTC. Protein: CSSSDSASVLFYEQYF.

DNA for the CDR3: TGTGCCAGCAGTTACTCGGGTCAAGCGGGGACAGGGAGATCCTACGAGCAGTACTTC. Its protein is CASSYSGQAGTGRSYEQYF. The chain has TRBV6-5 and TRBJ2-7, with 9 bases that match TRBD1. CDR1 and CDR2 (germline): MNHEY, SVGAGI. The CDR3 has 19 amino acids. The trim removed 0 bases at V and 1 base at J, leaving 13 bases unmatched.